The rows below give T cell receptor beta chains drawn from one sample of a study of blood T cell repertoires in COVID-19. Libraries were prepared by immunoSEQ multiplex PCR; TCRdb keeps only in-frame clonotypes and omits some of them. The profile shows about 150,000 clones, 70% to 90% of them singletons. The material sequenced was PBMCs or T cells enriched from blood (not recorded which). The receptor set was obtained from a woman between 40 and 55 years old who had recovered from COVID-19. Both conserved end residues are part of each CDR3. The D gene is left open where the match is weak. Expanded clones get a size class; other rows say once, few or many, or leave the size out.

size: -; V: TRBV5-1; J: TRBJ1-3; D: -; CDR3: CASSSTGLTSSGNTIYF; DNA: TGCGCCAGCAGCTCAACGGGACTCACGAGCTCTGGAAACACCATATATTTT
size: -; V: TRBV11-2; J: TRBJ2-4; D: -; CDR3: CASSFRRGENIQYF; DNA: TGTGCCAGCAGCTTTCGACGGGGTGAGAACATTCAGTACTTC
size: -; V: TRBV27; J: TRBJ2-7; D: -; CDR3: CASSPTTEFYEQYF; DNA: TGTGCCAGCAGCCCAACGACAGAATTCTACGAGCAGTACTTC
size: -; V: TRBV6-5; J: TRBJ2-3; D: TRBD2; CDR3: CASSYEGGRYTDTQYF; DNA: TGTGCCAGCAGTTACGAGGGAGGGAGATACACAGATACGCAGTATTTT
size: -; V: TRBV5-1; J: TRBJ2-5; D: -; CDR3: CASSSDTSTWETQYF; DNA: TGCGCCAGCAGCTCCGATACTAGCACTTGGGAGACCCAGTACTTC
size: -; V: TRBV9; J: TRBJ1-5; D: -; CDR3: CASSVSYSNQPQHF; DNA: TGTGCCAGCAGCGTATCCTATAGCAATCAGCCCCAGCATTTT
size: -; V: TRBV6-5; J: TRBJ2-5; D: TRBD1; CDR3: CASSQGASETQYF; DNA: TGTGCCAGCAGTCAGGGGGCTTCGGAGACCCAGTACTTC
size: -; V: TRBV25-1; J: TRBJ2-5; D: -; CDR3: CASSDWGVQETQYF; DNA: TGTGCCAGCAGTGATTGGGGAGTCCAAGAGACCCAGTACTTC
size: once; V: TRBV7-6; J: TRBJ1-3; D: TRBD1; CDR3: CASSPSQGTGNTIYF; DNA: TGTGCCAGCAGCCCTTCACAGGGGACTGGAAACACCATATATTTT
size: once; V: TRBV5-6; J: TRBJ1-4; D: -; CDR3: CASSLVTNADEKLFF; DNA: TGTGCCAGCAGCTTGGTAACCAATGCGGATGAAAAACTGTTTTTT
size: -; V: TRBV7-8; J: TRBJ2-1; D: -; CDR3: CASSSGYNEQFF; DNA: TGTGCCAGCAGCTCGGGATACAATGAGCAGTTCTTC
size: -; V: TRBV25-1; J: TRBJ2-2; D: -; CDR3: CASHRQGNTGELFF; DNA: TGTGCCAGCCACAGGCAGGGAAACACCGGGGAGCTGTTTTTT
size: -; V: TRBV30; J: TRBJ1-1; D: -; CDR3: CAWSVTVRWSTEAFF; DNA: TGTGCCTGGAGTGTAACAGTGAGATGGTCTACTGAAGCTTTCTTT
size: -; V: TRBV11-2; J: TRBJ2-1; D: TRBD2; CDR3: CASSLGASGSRYEQFF; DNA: TGTGCCAGCAGCTTAGGGGCTAGCGGGAGTAGGTATGAGCAGTTCTTC
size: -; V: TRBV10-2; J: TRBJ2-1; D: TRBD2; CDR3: CASSVAGYEQFF; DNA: TGCGCCAGCAGTGTAGCGGGGTATGAGCAGTTCTTC
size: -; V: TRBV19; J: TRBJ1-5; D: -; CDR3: CASSLTTGYNLYSNQPQHF; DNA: TGTGCCAGTAGTCTAACAACAGGGTACAATTTATATAGCAATCAGCCCCAGCATTTT
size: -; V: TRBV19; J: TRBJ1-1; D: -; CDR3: CASSIDSGAANTEAFF; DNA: TGTGCCAGTAGTATAGATAGCGGGGCGGCGAACACTGAAGCTTTCTTT
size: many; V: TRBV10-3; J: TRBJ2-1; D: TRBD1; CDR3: CATTRSGQGNNEQFF; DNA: TGTGCCACCACCAGGTCGGGACAGGGGAACAATGAGCAGTTCTTC
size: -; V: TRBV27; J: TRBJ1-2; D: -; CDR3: CASSTSREGKGYTF; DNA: TGTGCCAGCAGTACATCCCGGGAAGGGAAAGGCTACACCTTC
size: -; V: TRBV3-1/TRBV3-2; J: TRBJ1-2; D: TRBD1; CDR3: CASSPDRVGGYTF; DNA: TGTGCCAGCAGCCCCGACAGGGTCGGAGGCTACACCTTC
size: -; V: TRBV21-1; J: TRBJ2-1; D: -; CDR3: CASSKVTGVVGNEQFF; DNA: TGTGCCAGCAGCAAAGTCACGGGAGTGGTAGGCAATGAGCAGTTCTTC
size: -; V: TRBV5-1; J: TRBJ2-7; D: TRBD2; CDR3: CASRLERGTYEQYF; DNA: TGCGCCAGCCGTCTCGAGCGGGGAACATACGAGCAGTACTTC
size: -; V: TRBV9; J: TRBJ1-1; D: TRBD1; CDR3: CASSVPTGPNTEAFF; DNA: TGTGCCAGCAGCGTTCCGACAGGGCCCAACACTGAAGCTTTCTTT
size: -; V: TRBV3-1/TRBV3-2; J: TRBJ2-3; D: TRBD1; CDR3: CASSPSRGGQEYF; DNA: TGTGCCAGCAGCCCCTCCCGAGGGGGACAGGAGTATTTT
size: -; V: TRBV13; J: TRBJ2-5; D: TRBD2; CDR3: CASSPSSGRGQETQYF; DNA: TGTGCCAGCAGCCCCTCTAGCGGGAGAGGCCAAGAGACCCAGTACTTC
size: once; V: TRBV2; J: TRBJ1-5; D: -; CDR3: CASSTGHPYSNQPQHF; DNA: TGTGCCAGCAGCACCGGACATCCATATAGCAATCAGCCCCAGCATTTT
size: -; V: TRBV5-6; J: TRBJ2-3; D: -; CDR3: CASSLGASDTQYF; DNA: TGTGCCAGCAGCTTGGGAGCATCGGATACGCAGTATTTT
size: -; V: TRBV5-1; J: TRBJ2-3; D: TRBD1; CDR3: CASSLGQAQPTDTQYF; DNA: TGCGCCAGCAGCCTAGGACAGGCGCAACCCACAGATACGCAGTATTTT
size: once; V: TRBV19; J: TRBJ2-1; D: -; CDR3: CASSIWGPRHNEQFF; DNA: TGTGCCAGTAGTATATGGGGCCCGAGACACAATGAGCAGTTCTTC
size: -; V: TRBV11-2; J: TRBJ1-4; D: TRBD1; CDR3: CASSLRQGATNEKLFF; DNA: TGTGCCAGCAGCTTACGGCAGGGGGCAACTAATGAAAAACTGTTTTTT
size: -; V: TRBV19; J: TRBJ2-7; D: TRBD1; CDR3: CASSMTGGGEQYF; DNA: TGTGCCAGTAGTATGACAGGGGGCGGCGAGCAGTACTTC
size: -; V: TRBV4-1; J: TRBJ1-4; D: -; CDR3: CASSQSSTNEKLFF; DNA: TGCGCCAGCAGCCAAAGCTCAACTAATGAAAAACTGTTTTTT
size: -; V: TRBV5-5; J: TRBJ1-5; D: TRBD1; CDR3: CASSLWTGVGQPQHF; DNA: TGTGCCAGCAGCTTGTGGACAGGAGTTGGGCAGCCCCAGCATTTT
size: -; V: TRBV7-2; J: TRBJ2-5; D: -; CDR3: CASTPRARETQYF; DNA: TGTGCCAGCACCCCGCGGGCTAGGGAGACCCAGTACTTC
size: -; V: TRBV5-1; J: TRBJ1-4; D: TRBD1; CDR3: CASSTDRGHEKLFF; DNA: TGCGCCAGCAGCACCGACAGGGGGCATGAAAAACTGTTTTTT
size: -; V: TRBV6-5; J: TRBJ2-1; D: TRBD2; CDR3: CASSYGLAGVHEQFF; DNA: TGTGCCAGCAGTTATGGTCTAGCGGGAGTCCATGAGCAGTTCTTC
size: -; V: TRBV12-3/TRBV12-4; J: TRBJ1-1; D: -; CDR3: CASSLGLMEAFF; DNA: TGTGCCAGCAGTTTGGGACTTATGGAAGCTTTCTTT
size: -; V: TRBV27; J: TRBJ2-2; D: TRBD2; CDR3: CASSSLAGVGELFF; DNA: TGTGCCAGCAGTTCACTAGCGGGAGTGGGGGAGCTGTTTTTT
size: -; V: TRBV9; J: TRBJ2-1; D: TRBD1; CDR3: CASSVATGGAGNEQFF; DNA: TGTGCCAGCAGCGTAGCTACAGGGGGCGCCGGCAATGAGCAGTTCTTC
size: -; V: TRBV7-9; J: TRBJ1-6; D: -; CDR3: CASSLEDPGNYNSPLHF; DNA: TGTGCCAGCAGCCTCGAAGACCCCGGGAATTATAATTCACCCCTCCACTTT
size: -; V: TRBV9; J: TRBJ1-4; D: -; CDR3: CASSVGGQPNEKLFF; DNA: TGTGCCAGCAGCGTAGGGGGGCAGCCGAATGAAAAACTGTTTTTT
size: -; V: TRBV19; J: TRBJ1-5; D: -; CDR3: CASRGGAGHSNQPQHF; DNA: TGTGCCAGTAGAGGAGGGGCCGGCCATAGCAATCAGCCCCAGCATTTT
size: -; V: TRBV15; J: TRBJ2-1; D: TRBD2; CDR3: CATSTGLAGVNEQFF; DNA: TGTGCCACCAGCACCGGACTAGCGGGAGTCAATGAGCAGTTCTTC
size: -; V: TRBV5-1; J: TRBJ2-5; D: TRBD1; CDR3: CASAQGSGQETQYF; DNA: TGCGCCAGCGCACAGGGGTCGGGCCAAGAGACCCAGTACTTC
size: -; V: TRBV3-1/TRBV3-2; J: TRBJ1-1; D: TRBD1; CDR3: CASSQTGANTEAFF; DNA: TGTGCCAGCAGCCAGACAGGGGCGAACACTGAAGCTTTCTTT
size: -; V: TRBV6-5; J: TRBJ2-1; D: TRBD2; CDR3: CASSYGLALDNEQFF; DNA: TGTGCCAGCAGTTACGGACTAGCGCTCGACAATGAGCAGTTCTTC
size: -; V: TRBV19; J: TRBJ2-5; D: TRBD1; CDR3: CASSSDREETQYF; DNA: TGTGCCAGTAGCTCCGACAGGGAGGAGACCCAGTACTTC
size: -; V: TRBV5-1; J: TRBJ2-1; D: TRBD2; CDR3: CASRTSGSRDEQFF; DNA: TGCGCCAGCCGGACTAGCGGGAGTCGGGATGAGCAGTTCTTC
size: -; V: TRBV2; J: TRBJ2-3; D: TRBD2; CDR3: CASSDLGLAGFISGGTDTQYF; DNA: TGTGCCAGCAGTGACCTAGGACTAGCGGGCTTCATATCGGGGGGGACAGATACGCAGTATTTT
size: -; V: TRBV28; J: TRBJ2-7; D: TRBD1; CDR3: CASSLDRAYEQYF; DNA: TGTGCCAGCAGCCTGGACAGGGCCTACGAGCAGTACTTC
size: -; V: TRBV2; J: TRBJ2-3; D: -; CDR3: CASSSQGWLSSTDTQYF; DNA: TGTGCCAGCAGCTCACAGGGATGGTTGTCCTCGACAGATACGCAGTATTTT